This passage covers 27 T cell receptor beta chains from one sample sequenced in a study of Graves' ophthalmopathy and Graves' hyperthyroidism. Amplification of TCR beta CDR3 regions used RNA transcripts. Amplification began with first-round RT-PCR using HTBI primers, then second-round multiplex PCR was performed. Each CDR3 protein is one row after TCRdb ran MiXCR on the multiplex PCR reads. This sample yields some 370,000 distinct CDR3 sequences, of which roughly 15% are seen a single time; roughly 2.3% belongs to the top ten. Sequencing used peripheral blood. The receptors stem from an adult woman with stable Graves' hyperthyroidism.

This clonotype was detected a few times. This chain links TRBV27 with TRBJ1-1; D might be TRBD1 (5 bases). Germline V gene data show CDR1 as MNHEY and CDR2 as SMNVEV (reference sequence). The V end lost 6 bases, the J end lost 4 bases, and 18 bases lay between the germline ends. This CDR3 comprises 15 residues. The CDR3 DNA reads as TGTGCCAGCAGCCTAGGGTTGCCGGGGGTCACTGAAGCTTTCTTT. Amino acid sequence: CASSLGLPGVTEAFF.

This clonotype was picked up many times. The V gene is TRBV12-3 or TRBV12-4, the J gene TRBJ2-7, with TRBD1 matching 8 bases. Trimming removed 6 bases from V and 5 bases from J; junction bases left unmatched: 12. CDR3 length equals 15 residues. The CDR3 bases are TGTGCCAGCAGCCTAATACGACAGGGGCGGGACGAGCAGTACTTC. Translation gives CASSLIRQGRDEQYF.

Many counts were recorded for this clonotype. The rearrangement joins TRBV20-1 to TRBJ2-7, with 8 positions matching TRBD2. Germline CDR1 DFQATT, CDR2 SNEGSKA (reference sequence). V trimming: 6 bases; J trimming: 2 bases; junction bases outside the gene matches: 6. This CDR3 is built from 13 residues. The CDR3 DNA sequence: TGCAGTGCCGGTACTAGCGGTCCCTACGAGCAGTACTTC. The encoded protein is CSAGTSGPYEQYF.

This clonotype was picked up a small number of times. V and J are TRBV7-2 and TRBJ2-2; D gene ambiguous. The CDR3 sequence is 14 residues long. Germline loops: CDR1 SGHTA, CDR2 FQGNSA. V lost 0 bases, J lost 5 bases, and 7 bases lay in between. This CDR3 is CASSLAPRTGELFF. DNA for the CDR3: TGTGCCAGCAGCTTAGCCCCCCGTACCGGGGAGCTGTTTTTT.

This clonotype occurred many times. The J gene is TRBJ2-5, the V gene TRBV27; 7 nucleotides align to TRBD1. The CDR3 sequence is 16 residues long. V gave up 6 bases and J gave up 5 bases; unmatched junction bases: 15. The germline gives CDR1 MNHEY, CDR2 SMNVEV (reference sequence). Here the CDR3 DNA reads TGTGCCAGCAGGAGAAACGACAGGGTTGATAGGGAGACCCAGTACTTC. It encodes CASRRNDRVDRETQYF.

In its sample, this clonotype was seen many times. The rearrangement joins TRBV9 to TRBJ1-3; 7 nucleotides agree with TRBD1. CDR3 length: 14 residues. Losses at the gene ends were 5 bases for V and 3 bases for J; bases not matched to a gene: 5. Germline CDR1 SGDLS, CDR2 YYNGEE. The CDR3 region has the DNA TGTGCCAGCAGAGACAGGGTTGGTGGAAACACCATATATTTT. Translated, it gives CASRDRVGGNTIYF.

There are many counts of this clonotype. The gene calls are TRBV7-2 and TRBJ2-2, with a tentative D call TRBD1 (5 bases). V shed 3 bases and J shed 0 bases, with 11 bases lying between them. This CDR3 spans 16 amino acids. Germline V gives CDR1 SGHTA, CDR2 FQGNSA. In nucleotides, the CDR3 is TGTGCCAGCAGCTTTCATCTCAGGGCGAACACCGGGGAGCTGTTTTTT. This encodes CASSFHLRANTGELFF.

This clonotype has at least ten counts. J is TRBJ2-7 and V is TRBV27; D tentatively reads TRBD1 or TRBD2 (5 bases each). The ends were cut back, 5 bases at V and 7 bases at J, with 15 bases in the middle. CDR1 and CDR2 from the germline V gene are MNHEY and SMNVEV (reference sequence). The length of the CDR3 is 13 residues. The CDR3 here is CASSPQRWGEQYF. For the CDR3, the DNA is TGTGCCAGCAGTCCCCAGCGGTGGGGGGAGCAGTACTTC.

By its share, this clonotype is medium-sized. J is TRBJ1-1 and V is TRBV6-1; no definite D call. The V end was cut by 4 bases, the J end by 4 bases, with 16 bases between. The CDR3 loop spans 15 amino acids. Germline values: CDR1 MNHNS, CDR2 SASEGT. CDR3 sequence (DNA): TGTGCCAGCAGTGCCAAGGGCGTGTTGACCACTGAAGCTTTCTTT. Protein: CASSAKGVLTTEAFF.

At least ten counts were recorded for this clonotype. This chain links TRBV12-3 or TRBV12-4 with TRBJ2-2, with 14 bases identical to TRBD2. The trim removed 6 bases at V and 6 bases at J, leaving 6 bases unmatched. This CDR3 spans 16 amino acids. The CDR3 bases are TGTGCCAGCAGCCCGACTAGCGGGAGGGAGGCCGGGGAGCTGTTTTTT. The encoded protein is CASSPTSGREAGELFF.

The rearrangement joins TRBV27 to TRBJ2-7; TRBD1 agrees at 11 bases. The CDR3 is made up of 15 amino acids. J was trimmed by 6 bases and V by 0 bases; bases with no gene match: 4. Looked up from germline, CDR1 is MNHEY and CDR2 is SMNVEV (reference sequence). CDR3 sequence (DNA): TGTGCCAGCAGTTTATCCACCGGGACAGGGGGCGAGCAGTACTTC. Translation gives CASSLSTGTGGEQYF.

The table lists this clonotype with a few counts. The genes are TRBV6-5 and TRBJ2-2; D is uncertain. V was pared by 9 bases and J by 5 bases, with 4 bases between. The CDR3 sequence is 10 residues long. The V gene's germline CDR1 is MNHEY and CDR2 SVGAGI. The CDR3 bases are TGTGCCAGACTTACCGGGGAGCTGTTTTTT. Translating gives CARLTGELFF.

The sample holds a few counts of this clonotype. The rearrangement links TRBV18 to TRBJ2-7, with 9 bases identical to TRBD2. Germline V gives CDR1 KGHSH, CDR2 LQKENI. CDR3 size: 16 residues. V lost 5 bases to trimming and J lost 2 bases; unmatched junction nucleotides: 10. The CDR3 region is CASSKELAGHTYEQYF. The CDR3 region has the DNA TGTGCCAGCTCAAAAGAACTAGCGGGCCATACCTACGAGCAGTACTTC.

This clonotype was observed at least ten times. This sequence joins TRBV4-2 and TRBJ2-5; a weak D match, TRBD2 (6 bases). The CDR3 totals 19 residues. Germline CDR1 LGHNA, CDR2 YNFKEQ. V was clipped by 4 bases and J by 1 base, with 25 bases between them. CDR3 amino acids: CASSPRGFWDFLAQETQYF. The CDR3 bases are TGTGCCAGCAGCCCACGTGGTTTTTGGGACTTTCTCGCCCAAGAGACCCAGTACTTC.

This clonotype has a count of ten or more. This chain links TRBV7-6 with TRBJ2-5; D is unresolved. The CDR3 has 13 amino acids. Germline CDR1 SGHVS, CDR2 FNYEAQ. With 7 bases removed from V and 5 bases from J, the gap between germline ends came to 14 bases. CDR3 loop: CASIGWKAETQYF. The DNA for the CDR3 is TGTGCCAGCATAGGGTGGAAGGCGGAGACCCAGTACTTC.

The chain joins TRBV6-2 or TRBV6-3 to TRBJ1-2; D perhaps matches TRBD1 (6 bases). Trimming removed 0 bases at V and 5 bases at J, with 16 bases between. Germline V gives CDR1 MNHEY, CDR2 SVGEGT. CDR3 length: 16 residues. CDR3: CASSYSGRGPLYGYTF. The CDR3 bases are TGTGCCAGCAGTTACTCGGGTCGGGGGCCTCTTTATGGCTACACCTTC.

This clonotype was picked up many times. This chain connects TRBV10-3 to TRBJ2-2; D not resolved. Trimming removed 4 bases from V and 5 bases from J, with 2 bases in between. Germline V gene lookup returns CDR1 ENHRY and CDR2 SYGVKD. CDR3 length equals 11 residues. In DNA, the CDR3 is TGTGCCATCAGTGGGACCGGGGAGCTGTTTTTT. Its translation: CAISGTGELFF.

As regards this clonotype: This may arise from a read error, as a much more abundant clone is one base away. This chain uses TRBV28 with TRBJ2-7; either TRBD1 or TRBD2 may supply D (5 bases each). This CDR3 comprises 15 residues. CDR1 MDHEN and CDR2 SYDVKM come from the germline V gene. V was clipped by 10 bases and J by 5 bases, with 24 bases between them. Here the CDR3 reads CAISLSIGTKNEQYF. The DNA of the CDR3 is TGTGCCATCAGCTTGTCCATAGGGACGAAAAACGAGCAGTACTTC.

In its sample, this clonotype was seen many times. The chain uses TRBV25-1 and TRBJ1-3; TRBD1 is a possible D gene (5 bases). The CDR3 loop spans 13 amino acids. Between the trimmed V and J ends, which lost 6 bases and 4 bases, there was a span of 10 bases. CDR1 is MGHDK and CDR2 is SYGVNS in the germline V gene. This CDR3 is CASRRGAGNTIYF. Written as DNA, the CDR3 is TGTGCCAGCAGACGGGGCGCAGGAAACACCATATATTTT.

This clonotype was counted ten times or more. The chain couples TRBV4-1 to TRBJ2-7, with D tentatively TRBD1 (6 bases). The CDR3 is 14 amino acids. Germline lookup yields CDR1 MGHRA and CDR2 YSYEKL. Trimming removed 0 bases at V and 3 bases at J, with 9 bases between. The CDR3 DNA follows: TGCGCCAGCAGCCAAGAAGGACAGAGCTACGAGCAGTACTTC. This codes for CASSQEGQSYEQYF.

The chain is built from TRBV28 and TRBJ2-7; 8 bases are shared with TRBD1. The germline CDR1 and CDR2 sequences are MDHEN and SYDVKM. The CDR3 is 16 amino acids. Trimming cost V 6 bases and J 1 base; bases outside gene matches: 11. In nucleotides, the CDR3 is TGTGCCAGCAGCTCCGAGGACAGGGATTTTTCCTACGAGCAGTACTTC. Residues: CASSSEDRDFSYEQYF.

This clonotype has at least ten counts. The chain is built from TRBV11-2 and TRBJ2-2, with 9 bases aligning to TRBD2. The V and J ends lost 2 bases and 4 bases, in that order; junction bases with no gene match: 14. Per germline, CDR1 SGHAT and CDR2 FQNNGV. This CDR3 is 19 amino acids long. This CDR3 reads CASSLYPPREGSFTGELFF. CDR3 nucleotide sequence: TGTGCCAGCAGCTTATATCCTCCGCGGGAGGGTTCCTTCACCGGGGAGCTGTTTTTT.

Many counts were recorded for this clonotype. CDR3 nucleotide sequence: TGTGCCAGTAGTACCGGACTAGCGGGAGTTGAGGCAGATACGCAGTATTTT. The encoded protein is CASSTGLAGVEADTQYF. V usage is TRBV19 and J usage is TRBJ2-3, with 13 bases lining up with TRBD2. The V gene's germline CDR1 is LNHDA and CDR2 SQIVND (reference sequence). V shed 4 bases, J shed 4 bases, and the junction held 8 bases outside the gene matches. This CDR3 contains 17 residues.

The sample holds many counts of this clonotype. A read error may explain this, as a much larger clone is one base away. J is TRBJ2-7 and V is TRBV9; 8 nucleotides line up with TRBD2. V lost 4 bases, J lost 3 bases, and 6 bases stayed unmatched. The CDR3 has 14 amino acids. The germline V gene has CDR1 SGDLS and CDR2 YYNGEE. The chain's CDR3 is CASSLGLVGYEQYF. For the CDR3, the DNA is TGTGCCAGCAGCTTGGGACTAGTGGGCTACGAGCAGTACTTC.

This clonotype was seen repeatedly, ten times or more. The CDR3 loop reads CSARVRLAGNTGELFF. The CDR3 bases are TGCAGTGCTAGAGTCCGGCTAGCGGGAAACACCGGGGAGCTGTTTTTT. The chain employs TRBV20-1 and TRBJ2-2; 9 positions agree with TRBD2. Trimming at V came to 1 base and at J to 2 bases, leaving 5 bases not matched to a gene. This CDR3 has 16 amino acids. The germline V gene encodes CDR1 DFQATT and CDR2 SNEGSKA (reference sequence).

This clonotype was counted many times. CDR3 residues: CASSYPPLGAYEQYF. CDR3 nucleotide sequence: TGTGCCAGCAGTTACCCCCCTCTGGGGGCCTACGAGCAGTACTTC. The V and J genes are TRBV6-2 or TRBV6-3 and TRBJ2-7, with D perhaps matching TRBD1 or TRBD2 (5 bases each). V lost 2 bases and J lost 2, with 13 bases in between. The length of the CDR3 is 15 residues. Germline-derived CDR1 and CDR2 are MNHEY and SVGEGT.

Ten or more counts support this clonotype. The chain links TRBV12-3 or TRBV12-4 to TRBJ2-7; D remains ambiguous. Deletions cut 4 bases from V and 0 bases from J, with 10 bases between. The CDR3 covers 14 residues. The CDR3 DNA sequence: TGTGCCAGCAGTTCGTCATGGAGCTCCTACGAGCAGTACTTC. Its translation is CASSSSWSSYEQYF.